The 24 T cell receptor beta chains in this list originate from one sample, sequenced in a study of cytomegalovirus exposure and HLA in healthy donors. PCR involved 60 Vbeta and 13 Jbeta primers. Here immunoSEQ multiplex PCR was the method, and the copy in TCRdb shows in-frame clones only, minus some. Here the sample spans about 180,000 clones, around 80% being singletons. The sample taken for sequencing was PBMCs. These receptors were taken from a young man in good health and CMV-seronegative.

The chain joins TRBV27 to TRBJ2-7, with D maybe TRBD1 (5 bases). V was clipped by 2 bases and J by 2 bases, with 7 bases between them. The CDR3 consists of 13 residues. The germline gives CDR1 MNHEY, CDR2 SMNVEV (reference sequence). The CDR3 region is CASSLGQTYEQYF. The CDR3 DNA is TGTGCCAGCAGTTTAGGACAAACCTACGAGCAGTACTTC.

As for this clone: One junction end disagrees with the germline gene, perhaps due to a read error. This chain links TRBV5-4 with TRBJ2-7, with D perhaps matching TRBD2 (6 bases). CDR1 is SGHNT, CDR2 YYREEE, per germline (reference sequence). The CDR3 runs to 13 residues. DNA for the CDR3: TGTGCCAGCAGCTTTGGCGGGGAGAGCTTGGGTGACTTC. This gives the protein CASSFGGESLGDF.

This chain connects TRBV6-1 to TRBJ1-1, with no clear D. The ends were cut back, 7 bases at V and 1 base at J, with 10 bases in the middle. The germline gives CDR1 MNHNS, CDR2 SASEGT. CDR3 length equals 13 residues. CDR3 nucleotide sequence: TGTGCCAGCATTAACACCGCGAACACTGAAGCTTTCTTT. Encoded protein: CASINTANTEAFF.

The chain employs TRBV9 and TRBJ2-1; TRBD2 might be the D (6 bases). The CDR3 totals 16 residues. Germline CDR1 and CDR2: SGDLS and YYNGEE. V shed 1 base and J shed 0 bases, with 11 bases lying between them. Here the CDR3 DNA reads TGTGCCAGCAGCGTATTCGGGACTTTCTCCTACAATGAGCAGTTCTTC. This translates into CASSVFGTFSYNEQFF.

The chain joins TRBV7-9 to TRBJ1-2; TRBD1 might be the D (5 bases). Germline CDR1 SEHNR, CDR2 FQNEAQ (reference sequence). The CDR3 covers 14 residues. V was clipped by 1 base and J by 8 bases, with 14 bases between them. The CDR3 DNA reads TGTGCCAGCAGCTTAGTCCGGGGGGGTCGGGGCTACACCTTC. Translated, it gives CASSLVRGGRGYTF.

DNA of the CDR3: TGTGCCAGCAGCCCCCTAGGAGGGGGCGGCGCAGATACGCAGTATTTT. As protein: CASSPLGGGGADTQYF. The chain joins TRBV7-3 to TRBJ2-3, with a tentative D call TRBD1 (7 bases). The CDR3 consists of 16 residues. Germline V gene sequence: CDR1 SGHTA, CDR2 FQGTGA. The germline V and J ends were trimmed by 5 bases and 4 bases, with 19 bases remaining between them.

This rearrangement joins TRBV30 to TRBJ1-2, with D possibly being TRBD1 (6 bases). Germline-derived CDR1 and CDR2 are GTSNPN and SVGIG (reference sequence). This CDR3 comprises 13 residues. V lost 3 bases, J lost 5 bases, and 13 bases lay in between. The CDR3 protein is CAWSQDRPYGYTF. CDR3 in DNA: TGTGCCTGGAGCCAGGACAGACCTTATGGCTACACCTTC.

The chain is built from TRBV2 and TRBJ2-3, with a possible D match to TRBD2 (6 bases). The CDR3 is made up of 15 amino acids. Per germline, CDR1 SNHLY and CDR2 FYNNEI. Trimming took off 11 bases at V and 2 bases at J, with 20 bases between the two ends. CDR3 DNA: TGTGCCCGCGGGGAAATAGAAGGAGCCACAGATACGCAGTATTTT. It translates to CARGEIEGATDTQYF.

This chain links TRBV14 with TRBJ2-7; 10 bases are shared with TRBD2. In germline, CDR1 is SGHDN, CDR2 FVKESK. The trim removed 1 base at V and 3 bases at J, leaving 6 bases unmatched. The CDR3 consists of 16 residues. The DNA for the CDR3 is TGTGCCAGCAGCCAAGGTCGGGCTAGCGGGAGCTACGAGCAGTACTTC. As protein: CASSQGRASGSYEQYF.

V and J are TRBV7-9 and TRBJ1-1; 8 nucleotides line up with TRBD1. Germline assignment: CDR1 SEHNR and CDR2 FQNEAQ (reference sequence). CDR3 length: 16 amino acids. J gave up 2 bases and V 5 bases, and 10 bases lay outside the gene matches. The CDR3 DNA follows: TGTGCCAGCAGCCATCCGGGACAGGAACCAAACACTGAAGCTTTCTTT. Amino acids: CASSHPGQEPNTEAFF.

The chain uses TRBV2 and TRBJ2-7; a possible D gene is TRBD1 (6 bases). V lost 3 bases to trimming and J lost 2 bases, with 11 bases between them. This CDR3 is 14 amino acids long. Germline loops: CDR1 SNHLY, CDR2 FYNNEI. DNA for the CDR3: TGTGCCAGCAGTGACTCGACAGGACCCTACGAGCAGTACTTC. Its translation: CASSDSTGPYEQYF.

V and J are TRBV19 and TRBJ1-1; possibly TRBD1 for D (5 bases). In germline, CDR1 is LNHDA, CDR2 SQIVND (reference sequence). The CDR3 consists of 17 residues. V was shortened by 5 bases and J by 1 base, with 20 bases between the two germline ends. CDR3 amino acids: CASSFRLLGRGNTEAFF. In DNA form, the CDR3 reads TGTGCCAGTAGTTTTAGATTGTTAGGAAGGGGGAACACTGAAGCTTTCTTT.

This clone is a singleton in its sample. The chain employs TRBV4-3 and TRBJ1-4, with TRBD1 as a possible D gene (5 bases). Germline V gene lookup returns CDR1 LGHNA and CDR2 YSLEER. The V end lost 4 bases, the J end lost 5 bases, and 20 bases lay between the germline ends. The CDR3 runs to 17 residues. CDR3 protein: CASSPLPGSGANEKLFF. For the CDR3, the DNA is TGCGCCAGCAGCCCCCTCCCAGGGTCCGGTGCGAATGAAAAACTGTTTTTT.

CDR3 in DNA: TGTGCCAGCAGGAAGGACAGGGGGGGGCAGTACTTC. Translation: CASRKDRGGQYF. The rearrangement links TRBV2 to TRBJ2-7; 10 bases are shared with TRBD1. The trim removed 6 bases at V and 9 bases at J, leaving 5 bases unmatched. The germline V gene encodes CDR1 SNHLY and CDR2 FYNNEI. This CDR3 contains 12 residues.

The chain couples TRBV4-2 to TRBJ2-7; 11 bases are shared with TRBD1. V dropped 5 bases and J dropped 4; count of bases not matched to a gene: 4. The CDR3 is 14 amino acids. Germline CDR1 reads LGHNA; CDR2 reads YNFKEQ. CDR3 protein: CASSIGQGAYEQYF. The DNA of the CDR3 is TGTGCCAGCAGCATTGGACAGGGGGCGTACGAGCAGTACTTC.

The gene calls are TRBV7-9 and TRBJ1-2; D is unclear. CDR3 size: 13 residues. Germline V gives CDR1 SEHNR, CDR2 FQNEAQ (reference sequence). Trimming shortened V by 3 bases and J by 4 bases, and 9 bases separated the two germline ends. This CDR3 is CASSFAFGYGYTF. DNA of the CDR3: TGTGCCAGCAGCTTCGCGTTTGGCTATGGCTACACCTTC.

This sequence joins TRBV12-5 and TRBJ2-2; 7 positions agree with TRBD2. CDR3 length equals 16 residues. V shed 1 base and J 5 bases; nucleotides not matched to a gene: 7. Per germline, CDR1 LGHNT and CDR2 FRNRAP. Here the CDR3 reads CASGLDREEYTGELFF. In nucleotides, the CDR3 is TGTGCTAGTGGTTTGGACCGGGAGGAGTATACCGGGGAGCTGTTTTTT.

The rearrangement uses TRBV28 and TRBJ1-2; weak D call: TRBD1 (5 bases). CDR3 length: 17 residues. Trimming removed 2 bases from V and 5 bases from J, with 21 bases in between. CDR1 and CDR2 (germline): MDHEN, SYDVKM. This CDR3 is CASSLGAWGRLRYGYTF. The CDR3 nucleotides read TGTGCCAGCAGTTTAGGTGCTTGGGGGAGGTTGAGATATGGCTACACCTTC.

This chain uses TRBV27 with TRBJ2-2, with a possible D match to TRBD2 (6 bases). CDR3 length: 16 amino acids. V lost 2 bases to trimming and J lost 9 bases, with 19 bases between them. Per the germline V gene, CDR1 is MNHEY and CDR2 is SMNVEV (reference sequence). The CDR3 protein is CASSLAGRSFSWELFF. In DNA form, the CDR3 reads TGTGCCAGCAGTTTAGCGGGAAGGAGCTTTAGCTGGGAGCTGTTTTTT.

This chain joins TRBV10-3 and TRBJ2-5, with D uncertain. Looked up from germline, CDR1 is ENHRY and CDR2 is SYGVKD. V shed 0 bases and J shed 9 bases, with 8 bases lying between them. This CDR3 contains 12 residues. Here the CDR3 reads CAISESSGSQYF. Here the CDR3 DNA reads TGTGCCATCAGTGAGTCGTCAGGTTCCCAGTACTTC.

As regards this clone: One end of the junction is discordant with germline, which a read error may explain. The chain joins TRBV7-7 to TRBJ2-2; a weak D match, TRBD2 (5 bases). Germline loops: CDR1 SSHAT, CDR2 FNYEAQ (reference sequence). CDR3 length: 14 amino acids. The CDR3 loop is CASSLGRGTGELFF. The CDR3 DNA reads TGTGCTAGCAGCTTAGGAAGAGGGACCGGGGAGCTGTTTTTT.

J is TRBJ2-7 and V is TRBV14; 8 bases line up with TRBD1. The V segment lost 1 base and the J segment 2 bases; nucleotides outside the gene matches: 7. CDR3 length: 16 amino acids. Germline lookup yields CDR1 SGHDN and CDR2 FVKESK. The CDR3 coding sequence is TGTGCCAGCAGCCAAGTGTTCCAGGACAGGGCCTACGAGCAGTACTTC. Translating gives CASSQVFQDRAYEQYF.

In this sample, this clone turned up once. The V call is TRBV5-5, the J call TRBJ2-5; D might be TRBD1 (6 bases). The CDR3 contains 15 residues. The V gene lost 0 bases and the J gene lost 5 bases, with 14 bases spanning the gap. CDR1 and CDR2 from the germline V gene are SGHKS and YYEKEE (reference sequence). The CDR3 coding sequence is TGTGCCAGCAGCTTGGCCACCGGCAGGGGCGAGACCCAGTACTTC. Translation: CASSLATGRGETQYF.

CDR3 region: CASSIGAREEVGYQPQHF. The CDR3, as DNA: TGTGCCAGTAGTATTGGGGCGAGGGAGGAGGTAGGGTATCAGCCCCAGCATTTT. The rearrangement joins TRBV19 to TRBJ1-5; a possible D gene is TRBD1 (5 bases). There are 18 residues in the CDR3. The ends were cut back, 3 bases at V and 5 bases at J, with 23 bases in the middle. CDR1 and CDR2 (germline): LNHDA, SQIVND (reference sequence). The full variable domain, with the rest looked up from reference TRBV19 and TRBJ1-5, is DGGITQSPKYLFRKEGQNVTLSCEQNLNHDAMYWYRQDPGQGLRLIYYSQIVNDFQKGDIAEGYSVSREKKESFPLTVTSAQKNPTAFYLCASSIGAREEVGYQPQHFGDGTRLSIL.